One and the same sample provided the 2 T cell receptor beta chains below, sequenced in a study of cytomegalovirus exposure and HLA in healthy donors. 60 Vbeta and 13 Jbeta primers were used in PCR. The table came from immunoSEQ multiplex PCR; TCRdb's copy has only in-frame clones and leaves some out. The sample shows 150,000 to 200,000 clones, 85% of them seen only once. The sample taken for sequencing was PBMCs. The source of these receptors is a boy between 2 and 10 years old in good health and CMV-seronegative.

This sequence joins TRBV9 and TRBJ1-4; 7 nucleotides line up with TRBD1. The CDR3 is 16 amino acids. Germline V CDR1 and CDR2: SGDLS, YYNGEE. V trimming: 0 bases; J trimming: 5 bases; junction bases outside the gene matches: 7. The CDR3 sequence: CASSVGLQGVNEKLFF. For the CDR3, the DNA is TGTGCCAGCAGCGTAGGACTTCAGGGGGTAAATGAAAAACTGTTTTTT.

The rearrangement links TRBV19 to TRBJ2-5, with a weak D call TRBD1 (6 bases). The germline V and J ends were trimmed by 4 bases and 3 bases, with 15 bases remaining between them. The CDR3 totals 15 residues. Germline V gives CDR1 LNHDA, CDR2 SQIVND (reference sequence). CDR3 nucleotides: TGTGCCAGTAGTACAGTACAGGGTAGGAAAGAGACCCAGTACTTC. As protein: CASSTVQGRKETQYF.